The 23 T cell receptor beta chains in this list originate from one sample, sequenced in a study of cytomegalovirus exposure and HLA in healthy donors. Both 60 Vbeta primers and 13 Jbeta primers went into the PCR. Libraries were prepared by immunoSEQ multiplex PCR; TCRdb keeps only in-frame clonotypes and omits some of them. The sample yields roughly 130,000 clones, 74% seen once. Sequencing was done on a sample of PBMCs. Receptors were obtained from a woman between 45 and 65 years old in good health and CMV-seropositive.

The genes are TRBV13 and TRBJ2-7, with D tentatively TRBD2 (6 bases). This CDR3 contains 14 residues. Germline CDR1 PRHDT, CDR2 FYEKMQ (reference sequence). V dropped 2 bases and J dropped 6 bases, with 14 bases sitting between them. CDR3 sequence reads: CASSLRSLGGEQYF. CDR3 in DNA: TGTGCCAGCAGCTTACGATCGCTGGGGGGCGAGCAGTACTTC.

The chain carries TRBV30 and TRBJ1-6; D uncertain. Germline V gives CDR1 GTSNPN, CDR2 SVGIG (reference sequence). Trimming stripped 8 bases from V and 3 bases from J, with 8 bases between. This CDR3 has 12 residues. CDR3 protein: CAGEVYNSPLHF. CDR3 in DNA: TGTGCCGGAGAAGTCTATAATTCACCCCTCCACTTT.

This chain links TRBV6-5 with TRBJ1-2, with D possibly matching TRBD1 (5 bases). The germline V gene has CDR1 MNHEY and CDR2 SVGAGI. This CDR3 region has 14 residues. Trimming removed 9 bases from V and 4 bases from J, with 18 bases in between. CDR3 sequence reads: CASARGGSGYGYTF. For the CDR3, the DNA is TGTGCCAGTGCCCGCGGGGGATCGGGCTATGGCTACACCTTC.

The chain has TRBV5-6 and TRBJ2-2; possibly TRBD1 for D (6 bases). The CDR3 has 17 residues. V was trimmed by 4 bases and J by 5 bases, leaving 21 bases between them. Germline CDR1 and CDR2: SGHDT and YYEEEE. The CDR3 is CASSEIGGTGRTGELFF. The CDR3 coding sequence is TGTGCCAGCAGCGAGATTGGAGGCACAGGGCGGACCGGGGAGCTGTTTTTT.

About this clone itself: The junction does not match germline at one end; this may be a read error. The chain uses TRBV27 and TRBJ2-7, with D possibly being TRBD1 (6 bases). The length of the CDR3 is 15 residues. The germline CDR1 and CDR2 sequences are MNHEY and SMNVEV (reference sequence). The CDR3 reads CPSSLGQGIVYEQYF. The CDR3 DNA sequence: TGTCCCAGCAGTTTAGGCCAGGGGATCGTGTACGAGCAGTACTTC.

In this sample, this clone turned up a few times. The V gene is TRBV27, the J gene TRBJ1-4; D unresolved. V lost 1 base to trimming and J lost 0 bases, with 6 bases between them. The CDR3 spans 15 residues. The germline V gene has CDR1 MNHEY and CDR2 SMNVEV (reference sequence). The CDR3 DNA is TGTGCCAGCAGTTTATTACCGGCAACTAATGAAAAACTGTTTTTT. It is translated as CASSLLPATNEKLFF.

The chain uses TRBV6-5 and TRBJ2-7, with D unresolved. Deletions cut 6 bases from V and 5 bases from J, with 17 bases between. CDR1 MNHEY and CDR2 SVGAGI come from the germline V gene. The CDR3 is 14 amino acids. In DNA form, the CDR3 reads TGTGCCAGCAGCCGCGGTGGCAACGACCACGAGCAGTACTTC. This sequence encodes CASSRGGNDHEQYF.

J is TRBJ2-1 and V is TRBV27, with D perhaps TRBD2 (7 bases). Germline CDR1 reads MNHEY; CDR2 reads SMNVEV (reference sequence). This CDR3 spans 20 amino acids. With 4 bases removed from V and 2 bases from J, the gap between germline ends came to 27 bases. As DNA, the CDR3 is TGTGCCAGCAGTTCGGGGGGTCGGTCATACAGGGATCCTACCTACAATGAGCAGTTCTTC. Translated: CASSSGGRSYRDPTYNEQFF.

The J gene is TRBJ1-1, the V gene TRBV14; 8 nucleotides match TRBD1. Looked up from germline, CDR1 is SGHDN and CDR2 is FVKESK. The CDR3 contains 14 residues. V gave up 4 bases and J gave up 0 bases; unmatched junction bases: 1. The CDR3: CASSPRGLNTEAFF. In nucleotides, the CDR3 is TGTGCCAGCAGCCCCAGGGGGCTGAACACTGAAGCTTTCTTT.

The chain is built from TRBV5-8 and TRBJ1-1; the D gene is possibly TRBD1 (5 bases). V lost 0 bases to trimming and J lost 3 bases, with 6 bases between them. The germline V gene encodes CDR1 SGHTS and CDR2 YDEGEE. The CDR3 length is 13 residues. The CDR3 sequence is CASSLVRDTEAFF. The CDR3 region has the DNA TGTGCCAGCAGCTTGGTCAGGGACACTGAAGCTTTCTTT.

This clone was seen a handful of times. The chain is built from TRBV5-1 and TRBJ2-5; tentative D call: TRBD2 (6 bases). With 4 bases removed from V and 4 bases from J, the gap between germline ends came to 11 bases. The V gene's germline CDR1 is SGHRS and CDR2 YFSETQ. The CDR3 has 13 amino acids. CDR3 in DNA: TGCGCCAGCAGCGGCGGGGTGCGAGAGACCCAGTACTTC. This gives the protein CASSGGVRETQYF.

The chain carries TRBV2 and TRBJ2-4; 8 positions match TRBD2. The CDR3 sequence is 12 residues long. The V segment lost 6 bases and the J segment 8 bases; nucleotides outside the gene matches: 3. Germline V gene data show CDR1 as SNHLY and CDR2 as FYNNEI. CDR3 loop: CASRTGGDIQYF. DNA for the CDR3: TGTGCCAGCAGGACGGGAGGGGACATTCAGTACTTC.

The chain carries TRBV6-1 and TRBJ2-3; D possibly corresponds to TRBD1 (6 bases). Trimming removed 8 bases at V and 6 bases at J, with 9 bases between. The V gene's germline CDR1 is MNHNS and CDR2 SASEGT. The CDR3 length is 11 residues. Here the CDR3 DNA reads TGTGCCAGCCTCAGGGGTGATACGCAGTATTTT. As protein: CASLRGDTQYF.

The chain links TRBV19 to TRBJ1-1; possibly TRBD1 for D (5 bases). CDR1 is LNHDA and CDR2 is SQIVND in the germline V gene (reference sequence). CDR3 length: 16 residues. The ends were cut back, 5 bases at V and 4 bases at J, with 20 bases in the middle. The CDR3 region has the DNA TGTGCCAGTAGTGGCCCGGCAGGGCCCGGGGGCACTGAAGCTTTCTTT. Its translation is CASSGPAGPGGTEAFF.

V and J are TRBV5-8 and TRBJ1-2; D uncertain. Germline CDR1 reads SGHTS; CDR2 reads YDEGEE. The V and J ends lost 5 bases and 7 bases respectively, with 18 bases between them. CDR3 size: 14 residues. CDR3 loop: CASRHRRGRVGYTF. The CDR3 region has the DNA TGTGCCAGCAGACACCGGCGCGGGCGCGTTGGCTACACCTTC.

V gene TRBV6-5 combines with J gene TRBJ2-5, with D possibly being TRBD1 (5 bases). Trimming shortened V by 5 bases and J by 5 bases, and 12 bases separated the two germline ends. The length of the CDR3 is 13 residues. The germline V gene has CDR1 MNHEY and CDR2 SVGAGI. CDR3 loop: CASSTDSRETQYF. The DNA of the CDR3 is TGTGCCAGCAGTACCGACAGCCGGGAGACCCAGTACTTC.

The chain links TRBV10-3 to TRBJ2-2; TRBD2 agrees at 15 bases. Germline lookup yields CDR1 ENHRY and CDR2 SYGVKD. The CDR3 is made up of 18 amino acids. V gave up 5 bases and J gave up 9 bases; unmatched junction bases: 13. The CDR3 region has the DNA TGTGCCATCAGTCGGACTAGCGGGGGGGCAACGGAAGGTCGGGAGCTGTTTTTT. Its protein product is CAISRTSGGATEGRELFF.

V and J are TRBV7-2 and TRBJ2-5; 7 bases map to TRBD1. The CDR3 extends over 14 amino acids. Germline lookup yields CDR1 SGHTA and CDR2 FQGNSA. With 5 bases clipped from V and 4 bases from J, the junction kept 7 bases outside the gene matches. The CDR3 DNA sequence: TGTGCCAGCAGCCCGGGACAGAGGGGAGAGACCCAGTACTTC. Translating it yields CASSPGQRGETQYF.

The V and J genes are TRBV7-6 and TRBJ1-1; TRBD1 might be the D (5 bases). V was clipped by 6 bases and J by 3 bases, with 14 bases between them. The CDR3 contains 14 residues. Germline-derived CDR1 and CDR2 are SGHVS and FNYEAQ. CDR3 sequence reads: CASSTSGAYTEAFF. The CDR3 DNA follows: TGTGCCAGCAGTACATCTGGGGCCTACACTGAAGCTTTCTTT.

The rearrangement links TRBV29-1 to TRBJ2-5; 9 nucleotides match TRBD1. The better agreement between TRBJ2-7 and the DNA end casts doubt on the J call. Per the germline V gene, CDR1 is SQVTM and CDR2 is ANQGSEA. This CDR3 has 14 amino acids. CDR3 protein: CSVPGTGNTYEQYF. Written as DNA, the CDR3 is TGCAGCGTGCCCGGGACAGGGAACACCTACGAGCAGTACTTC.

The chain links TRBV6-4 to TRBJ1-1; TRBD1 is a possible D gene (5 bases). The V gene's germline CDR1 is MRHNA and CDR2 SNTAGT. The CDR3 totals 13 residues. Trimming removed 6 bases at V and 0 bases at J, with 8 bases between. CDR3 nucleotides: TGTGCCAGCAGGCAGACAGTGAACACTGAAGCTTTCTTT. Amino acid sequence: CASRQTVNTEAFF.

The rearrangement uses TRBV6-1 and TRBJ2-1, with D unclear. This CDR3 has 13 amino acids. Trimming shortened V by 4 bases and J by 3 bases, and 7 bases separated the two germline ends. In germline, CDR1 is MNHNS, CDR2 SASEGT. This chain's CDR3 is CASSVQYYNEQFF. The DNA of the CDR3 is TGTGCCAGCAGTGTACAGTACTACAATGAGCAGTTCTTC.

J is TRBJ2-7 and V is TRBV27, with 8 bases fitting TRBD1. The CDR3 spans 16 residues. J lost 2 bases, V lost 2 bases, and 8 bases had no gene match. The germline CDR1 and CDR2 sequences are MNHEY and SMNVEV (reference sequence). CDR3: CASSLSSGGEPYEQYF. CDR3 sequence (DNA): TGTGCCAGCAGTTTAAGTTCAGGGGGCGAACCCTACGAGCAGTACTTC.